Listed here are 28 T cell receptor beta chains from one sample, sequenced in a study of blood T cell repertoires in COVID-19. Generated by immunoSEQ multiplex PCR, the TCRdb table keeps only in-frame clones and is missing some. The sample consists of about 160,000 clones, about 86% of them appearing once. Sequenced material: peripheral blood. The receptor source for this set is a woman of 80 years or more with acute or convalescent COVID-19.

This clone was seen just once. The chain links TRBV5-5 to TRBJ1-2, with 8 bases aligning to TRBD1. V lost 4 bases, J lost 5 bases, and 10 bases stayed unmatched. The CDR3 covers 15 residues. Germline V gives CDR1 SGHKS, CDR2 YYEKEE (reference sequence). The DNA of the CDR3 is TGTGCCAGCAGCAACAGTGGGACAGGAGGTTATGGCTACACCTTC. It yields the protein CASSNSGTGGYGYTF.

The gene calls are TRBV7-9 and TRBJ1-1; D unclear. Germline V gene data show CDR1 as SEHNR and CDR2 as FQNEAQ (reference sequence). The CDR3 is 14 amino acids. V was pared by 3 bases and J by 4 bases, with 12 bases between. The CDR3 is CASSFGVGGTEAFF. CDR3 in DNA: TGTGCCAGCAGCTTCGGGGTAGGAGGCACTGAAGCTTTCTTT.

J is TRBJ2-5 and V is TRBV9, with 7 bases aligning to TRBD1. The CDR3 loop spans 16 amino acids. Germline CDR1 and CDR2: SGDLS and YYNGEE. Germline trimming cut 4 bases from V and 0 bases from J; bases unmatched to any gene: 9. The chain's CDR3 is CASSLRDSSYQETQYF. CDR3 in DNA: TGTGCCAGCAGCCTCCGGGACAGTTCATACCAAGAGACCCAGTACTTC.

The chain couples TRBV5-4 to TRBJ2-1, with TRBD1 matching over 8 bases. This CDR3 spans 16 amino acids. The germline V gene has CDR1 SGHNT and CDR2 YYREEE (reference sequence). The ends lost 3 bases at V and 4 bases at J; junction bases unmatched: 9. The CDR3 coding sequence is TGTGCCAGCAGCTCTTCGACAGGGGCGGATTACAATGAGCAGTTCTTC. This gives the protein CASSSSTGADYNEQFF.

The V and J genes are TRBV11-2 and TRBJ1-2; no clear D gene. The CDR3 spans 14 residues. V was clipped by 0 bases and J by 0 bases, with 5 bases between them. Germline CDR1 is SGHAT and CDR2 is FQNNGV. CDR3 nucleotide sequence: TGTGCCAGCAGCTTAGATCGGGCTAACTATGGCTACACCTTC. Its protein product is CASSLDRANYGYTF.

This clone was detected only a few times. The V call is TRBV20-1, the J call TRBJ1-2, with TRBD1 identical over 7 bases. This CDR3 spans 14 amino acids. Germline V gives CDR1 DFQATT, CDR2 SNEGSKA (reference sequence). The J segment lost 1 base and the V segment lost 3 bases, leaving 5 bases of the junction unmatched. CDR3 residues: CSASKPGGNYGYTF. As DNA, the CDR3 is TGCAGTGCTAGTAAACCAGGGGGTAACTATGGCTACACCTTC.

In this sample, this clone turned up a few times. The chain employs TRBV10-3 and TRBJ1-1; D gene ambiguous. Trimming cost V 3 bases and J 1 base, with 9 bases left between them. The CDR3 runs to 14 residues. CDR1 ENHRY and CDR2 SYGVKD come from the germline V gene. CDR3 loop: CAISDPSGNTEAFF. The DNA of the CDR3 is TGTGCCATCAGTGATCCTAGCGGGAACACTGAAGCTTTCTTT.

The CDR3 loop reads CASSRPRDRGNYGYTF. CDR3 in DNA: TGTGCCAGCAGCCGCCCCCGGGACAGGGGCAACTATGGCTACACCTTC. V and J are TRBV7-8 and TRBJ1-2; 10 nucleotides match TRBD1. After removal of 5 bases from V and 2 bases from J, the junction contained 8 bases not matched to a gene. The CDR3 runs 16 residues. The germline CDR1 and CDR2 sequences are SGHVS and FQNEAQ.

Notes on this clone: Other DNA sequences in the sample encode the same CDR3. J is TRBJ1-4 and V is TRBV6-5, with TRBD1 matching over 10 bases. J lost 6 bases, V lost 0 bases, and 1 base had no gene match. The CDR3 contains 15 residues. Looked up from germline, CDR1 is MNHEY and CDR2 is SVGAGI. The CDR3 loop is CASSYSGTGDEKLFF. DNA for the CDR3: TGTGCCAGCAGTTACTCTGGGACAGGGGATGAAAAACTGTTTTTT.

The chain is built from TRBV9 and TRBJ2-3, with 9 bases fitting TRBD1. Germline assignment: CDR1 SGDLS and CDR2 YYNGEE. This CDR3 comprises 15 residues. The V segment lost 0 bases and the J segment 3 bases; nucleotides outside the gene matches: 2. The CDR3: CASSVGGQGTDTQYF. The CDR3 DNA sequence: TGTGCCAGCAGCGTAGGAGGACAGGGGACAGATACGCAGTATTTT.

V and J are TRBV6-2 or TRBV6-3 and TRBJ1-2; TRBD1 aligns across 9 bases. CDR1 is MNHEY, CDR2 SVGEGT, per germline. The CDR3 totals 15 residues. After removal of 5 bases from V and 0 bases from J, the junction contained 4 bases not matched to a gene. Written as DNA, the CDR3 is TGTGCCAGCAGTGACAGACAGGGGGCTAACTATGGCTACACCTTC. Its protein product is CASSDRQGANYGYTF.

The rearrangement uses TRBV9 and TRBJ1-1; the match to TRBD1 covers 9 bases. CDR1 SGDLS and CDR2 YYNGEE come from the germline V gene. CDR3 length: 15 amino acids. V trimming: 3 bases; J trimming: 0 bases; junction bases outside the gene matches: 3. CDR3 loop: CASSAGQGMNTEAFF. The CDR3 bases are TGTGCCAGCAGCGCCGGACAGGGGATGAACACTGAAGCTTTCTTT. The full variable domain, completed using reference TRBV9 and TRBJ1-1, is DSGVTQTPKHLITATGQRVTLRCSPRSGDLSVYWYQQSLDQGLQFLIQYYNGEERAKGNILERFSAQQFPDLHSELNLSSLELGDSALYFCASSAGQGMNTEAFFGQGTRLTVV.

The rearrangement uses TRBV9 and TRBJ2-5; D possibly corresponds to TRBD1 (5 bases). The V end was cut by 0 bases, the J end by 2 bases, with 11 bases between. The V gene's germline CDR1 is SGDLS and CDR2 YYNGEE. The CDR3 is 15 amino acids. The DNA of the CDR3 is TGTGCCAGCAGCGTAGGTGCGACAGTGCAAGAGACCCAGTACTTC. Its translation is CASSVGATVQETQYF. The whole variable domain, filled in from reference TRBV9 and TRBJ2-5, reads DSGVTQTPKHLITATGQRVTLRCSPRSGDLSVYWYQQSLDQGLQFLIQYYNGEERAKGNILERFSAQQFPDLHSELNLSSLELGDSALYFCASSVGATVQETQYFGPGTRLLVL.

DNA of the CDR3: TGTGCCAGCAGCCCGCAGGCCCCACCCTACGAGCAGTACTTC. Translated: CASSPQAPPYEQYF. The V and J genes are TRBV3-1 (or the pseudogene TRBV3-2) and TRBJ2-7, with D unresolved. The V gene lost 4 bases and the J gene lost 2 bases, with 12 bases spanning the gap. CDR1 LGHDT and CDR2 YNNKEL come from the germline V gene (reference sequence). This CDR3 spans 14 amino acids.

J is TRBJ2-2 and V is TRBV11-2; D is undetermined. This CDR3 has 14 amino acids. CDR1 and CDR2 (germline): SGHAT, FQNNGV. V was pared by 5 bases and J by 7 bases, with 14 bases between. CDR3 DNA sequence: TGTGCCAGCAGCGCGGTCATAAATGGCGGGGAGCTGTTTTTT. This encodes CASSAVINGGELFF.

The genes are TRBV5-5 and TRBJ1-3; 9 bases are shared with TRBD1. The CDR3 totals 17 residues. Per the germline V gene, CDR1 is SGHKS and CDR2 is YYEKEE (reference sequence). The junction had 11 bases not matched to a gene; V was cut back by 0 bases and J by 7 bases. The CDR3 here is CASSLGVRGQGGNTIYF. The DNA of the CDR3 is TGTGCCAGCAGCTTGGGAGTTCGGGGACAGGGAGGCAACACCATATATTTT.

In this sample, this clone turned up a few times. V usage is TRBV14 and J usage is TRBJ2-2; no definite D call. The CDR3 runs to 15 residues. Trimming removed 3 bases from V and 1 base from J, with 9 bases in between. Germline-derived CDR1 and CDR2 are SGHDN and FVKESK. CDR3 residues: CASSQTRLNTGELFF. The CDR3 DNA reads TGTGCCAGCAGCCAGACCAGGTTGAACACCGGGGAGCTGTTTTTT.

This clone was counted only a few times. The chain uses TRBV5-6 and TRBJ2-2, with D possibly being TRBD1 (6 bases). Deletions cut 9 bases from V and 4 bases from J, with 22 bases between. The germline V gene encodes CDR1 SGHDT and CDR2 YYEEEE. The CDR3 totals 16 residues. The DNA for the CDR3 is TGTGCCACCCGCTCTACAGGGATGAGAGGCACCGGGGAGCTGTTTTTT. It is translated as CATRSTGMRGTGELFF.

On this clone: This sample includes further DNA sequences coding for the same CDR3. The chain combines TRBV28 with TRBJ2-7; D remains ambiguous. Germline CDR1 reads MDHEN; CDR2 reads SYDVKM. CDR3 length: 11 residues. Trimming stripped 3 bases from V and 4 bases from J, with 4 bases between. For the CDR3, the DNA is TGTGCCAGCAGTTTGAGGTACGAGCAGTACTTC. Translation gives CASSLRYEQYF.

The chain employs TRBV3-1 (or the pseudogene TRBV3-2) and TRBJ2-1; 9 nucleotides align to TRBD2. The J segment lost 7 bases and the V segment lost 5 bases, leaving 12 bases of the junction unmatched. The CDR3 spans 16 residues. The germline V gene encodes CDR1 LGHDT and CDR2 YNNKEL (reference sequence). The CDR3 is CASSNPGLASGNEQFF. CDR3 in DNA: TGTGCCAGCAGCAACCCGGGACTAGCTTCGGGAAATGAGCAGTTCTTC.

V usage is TRBV5-1 and J usage is TRBJ1-1, with 9 bases matching TRBD1. After removal of 0 bases from V and 0 bases from J, the junction contained 3 bases not matched to a gene. Germline CDR1 reads SGHRS; CDR2 reads YFSETQ. The CDR3 spans 16 residues. CDR3 sequence reads: CASSLAGTGLNTEAFF. The CDR3 DNA sequence: TGCGCCAGCAGCTTGGCGGGGACAGGGTTGAACACTGAAGCTTTCTTT.

The rearrangement uses TRBV6-1 and TRBJ1-5, with D uncertain. The germline V gene encodes CDR1 MNHNS and CDR2 SASEGT. The V and J ends lost 1 base and 4 bases respectively, with 5 bases between them. This CDR3 region has 13 residues. CDR3 DNA: TGTGCCAGCAGTGAAGTTGAGAATCAGCCCCAGCATTTT. This encodes CASSEVENQPQHF.

The rearrangement joins TRBV4-1 to TRBJ2-3; 15 nucleotides line up with TRBD2. Germline loops: CDR1 MGHRA, CDR2 YSYEKL. Trimming removed 0 bases from V and 5 bases from J; junction bases left unmatched: 6. The CDR3 is 18 amino acids. The CDR3 sequence: CASSQDGLAGGRGDTQYF. The CDR3, as DNA: TGCGCCAGCAGCCAAGACGGACTAGCGGGGGGGCGGGGAGATACGCAGTATTTT.

The V gene is TRBV9, the J gene TRBJ2-1; D remains unclear. Trimming left V 1 base short and J 4 bases short, with 6 bases between. The CDR3 runs to 13 residues. The V gene's germline CDR1 is SGDLS and CDR2 YYNGEE. The CDR3 loop is CASSVQAYNEQFF. The CDR3, as DNA: TGTGCCAGCAGCGTACAGGCTTACAATGAGCAGTTCTTC. Looking up the rest from reference TRBV9 and TRBJ2-1 gives the full variable domain: DSGVTQTPKHLITATGQRVTLRCSPRSGDLSVYWYQQSLDQGLQFLIQYYNGEERAKGNILERFSAQQFPDLHSELNLSSLELGDSALYFCASSVQAYNEQFFGPGTRLTVL.

V is TRBV7-6 and J is TRBJ1-6; D not resolved. The germline V and J ends were trimmed by 3 bases and 10 bases, with 10 bases remaining between them. This CDR3 spans 13 amino acids. Germline CDR1 and CDR2: SGHVS and FNYEAQ. CDR3 DNA: TGTGCCAGCAGCTTGGACTACGTCTCACCCCTCCACTTT. Translated: CASSLDYVSPLHF. Looking up the rest from reference TRBV7-6 and TRBJ1-6 gives the full variable domain: GAGVSQSPRYKVTKRGQDVALRCDPISGHVSLYWYRQALGQGPEFLTYFNYEAQQDKSGLPNDRFSAERPEGSISTLTIQRTEQRDSAMYRCASSLDYVSPLHFGNGTRLTVT.

This clone was seen many times. V usage is TRBV5-6 and J usage is TRBJ2-7; 8 nucleotides agree with TRBD1. Germline CDR1 reads SGHDT; CDR2 reads YYEEEE. The CDR3 totals 19 residues. V was pared by 0 bases and J by 2 bases, with 16 bases of the junction left unmatched. The CDR3 loop is CASSLVFSWGQEITYEQYF. CDR3 in DNA: TGTGCCAGCAGCTTGGTGTTTTCGTGGGGACAGGAGATAACCTACGAGCAGTACTTC.

This clone occurred a few times. V and J are TRBV6-1 and TRBJ1-3; D remains ambiguous. The CDR3 covers 12 residues. Per germline, CDR1 MNHNS and CDR2 SASEGT. V was trimmed by 1 base and J by 7 bases, leaving 5 bases between them. The chain's CDR3 is CASSEGGNTIYF. CDR3 sequence (DNA): TGTGCCAGCAGTGAAGGAGGGAACACCATATATTTT.

The genes are TRBV6-5 and TRBJ1-5, with D possibly being TRBD1 (5 bases). Germline CDR1 and CDR2: MNHEY and SVGAGI. Deletions cut 6 bases from V and 0 bases from J, with 9 bases between. This CDR3 comprises 14 residues. CDR3 sequence (DNA): TGTGCCAGCAGCGACAGTCTTAGCAATCAGCCCCAGCATTTT. Its protein product is CASSDSLSNQPQHF.